The 7 T cell receptor beta chains given below trace back to one sample, sequenced in a study of blood T cell repertoires in COVID-19. The data were produced by immunoSEQ multiplex PCR, yet TCRdb's version contains in-frame clones alone and is incomplete. The data contain a few hundred thousand clones, 83% of them singletons. Sequencing was performed on PBMCs or T cells enriched from blood (not recorded which). These TCRs come from a woman aged 45-65 years who had recovered from COVID-19.

The chain uses TRBV7-9 and TRBJ1-1; 9 nucleotides agree with TRBD1. From germline, CDR1 is SEHNR and CDR2 FQNEAQ (reference sequence). CDR3 length: 15 residues. The J segment lost 4 bases and the V segment lost 5 bases, leaving 8 bases of the junction unmatched. This CDR3 reads CASSPRPTGGTEAFF. The DNA for the CDR3 is TGTGCCAGCAGCCCTCGTCCGACAGGGGGCACTGAAGCTTTCTTT.

CDR3 sequence (DNA): TGTGCTAGTGCTACGGACAGGGCCTATAATTCACCCCTCCACTTT. The encoded protein is CASATDRAYNSPLHF. The rearrangement joins TRBV12-5 to TRBJ1-6; 8 nucleotides line up with TRBD1. After removal of 7 bases from V and 2 bases from J, the junction contained 4 bases not matched to a gene. The CDR3 contains 15 residues. Per germline, CDR1 LGHNT and CDR2 FRNRAP. Full variable domain (outside the CDR3, taken from reference TRBV12-5 and TRBJ1-6): DARVTQTPRHKVTEMGQEVTMRCQPILGHNTVFWYRQTMMQGLELLAYFRNRAPLDDSGMPKDRFSAEMPDATLATLKIQPSEPRDSAVYFCASATDRAYNSPLHFGNGTRLTVT.

V usage is TRBV19 and J usage is TRBJ1-5, with TRBD1 matching over 7 bases. CDR1 LNHDA and CDR2 SQIVND come from the germline V gene (reference sequence). CDR3 length: 14 residues. V lost 3 bases, J lost 6 bases, and 5 bases stayed unmatched. CDR3 in DNA: TGTGCCAGTAGTATCGGACAGGTTTTTCAGCCCCAGCATTTT. Translated, it gives CASSIGQVFQPQHF.

This clone has only a few counts. The chain is built from TRBV18 and TRBJ2-7, with 7 bases lining up with TRBD1. Germline V gene sequence: CDR1 KGHSH, CDR2 LQKENI. The CDR3 length is 15 residues. Trimming cost V 0 bases and J 2 bases; bases outside gene matches: 4. CDR3 region: CASSPPRGPTYEQYF. The DNA for the CDR3 is TGTGCCAGCTCACCACCGAGGGGGCCGACCTACGAGCAGTACTTC.

The rearrangement uses TRBV12-5 and TRBJ1-3, with D hard to call. Deletions cut 6 bases from V and 0 bases from J, with 3 bases between. The CDR3 sequence is 12 residues long. Germline CDR1 reads LGHNT; CDR2 reads FRNRAP. This CDR3 is CASGSSGNTIYF. The CDR3, as DNA: TGTGCTAGTGGGAGCTCTGGAAACACCATATATTTT.

This clone was picked up one time. This sequence joins TRBV11-3 and TRBJ1-1, with D perhaps matching TRBD1 (5 bases). V lost 7 bases and J lost 4, with 16 bases in between. The V gene's germline CDR1 is SGHNT and CDR2 YENEEA. This CDR3 has 14 residues. CDR3 bases: TGTGCCAGCACCCTTACGGCGGGGGGCACTGAAGCTTTCTTT. It yields the protein CASTLTAGGTEAFF.

The CDR3 nucleotides read TGTGCCAGAAGCTTGGCATCGGTGCTCCCTCAGAGGGACACTGAAGCTTTCTTT. It yields the protein CARSLASVLPQRDTEAFF. V usage is TRBV5-3 and J usage is TRBJ1-1, with no clear D. TRBV5-3 is recorded as an ORF, its role being uncertain. The V end was cut by 0 bases, the J end by 3 bases, with 21 bases between. The CDR3 loop spans 18 amino acids.